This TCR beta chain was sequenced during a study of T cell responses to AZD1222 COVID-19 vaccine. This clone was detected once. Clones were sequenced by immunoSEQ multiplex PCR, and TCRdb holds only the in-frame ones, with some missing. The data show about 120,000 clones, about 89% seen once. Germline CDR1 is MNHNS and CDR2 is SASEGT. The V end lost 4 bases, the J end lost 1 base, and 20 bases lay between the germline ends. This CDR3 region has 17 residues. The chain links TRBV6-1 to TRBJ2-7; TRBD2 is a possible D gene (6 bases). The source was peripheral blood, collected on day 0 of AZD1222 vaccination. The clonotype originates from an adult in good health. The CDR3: CASSVRGTQVGSYEQYF. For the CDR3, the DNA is TGTGCCAGCAGTGTACGGGGGACTCAAGTGGGTTCCTACGAGCAGTACTTC.